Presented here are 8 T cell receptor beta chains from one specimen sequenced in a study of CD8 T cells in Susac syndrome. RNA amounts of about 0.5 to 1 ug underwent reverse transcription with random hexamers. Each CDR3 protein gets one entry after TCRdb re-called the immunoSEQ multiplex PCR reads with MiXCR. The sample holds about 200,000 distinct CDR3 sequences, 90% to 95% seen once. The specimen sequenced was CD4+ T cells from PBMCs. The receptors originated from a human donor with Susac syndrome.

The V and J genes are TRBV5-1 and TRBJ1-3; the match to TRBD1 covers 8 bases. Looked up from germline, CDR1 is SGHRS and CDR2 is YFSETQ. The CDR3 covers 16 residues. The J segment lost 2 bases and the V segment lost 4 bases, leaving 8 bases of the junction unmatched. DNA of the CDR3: TGCGCCAGCAGCACAGGGACAGGCGGGACTGGAAACACCATATATTTT. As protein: CASSTGTGGTGNTIYF. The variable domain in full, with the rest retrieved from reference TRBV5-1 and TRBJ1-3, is KAGVTQTPRYLIKTRGQQVTLSCSPISGHRSVSWYQQTPGQGLQFLFEYFSETQRNKGNFPGRFSGRQFSNSRSEMNVSTLELGDSALYLCASSTGTGGTGNTIYFGEGSWLTVV.

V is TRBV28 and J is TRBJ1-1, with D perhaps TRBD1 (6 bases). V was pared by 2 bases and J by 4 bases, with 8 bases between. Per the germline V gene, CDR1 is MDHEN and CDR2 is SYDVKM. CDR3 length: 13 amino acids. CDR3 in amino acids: CASSLTGTTEAFF. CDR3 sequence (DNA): TGTGCCAGCAGTTTAACAGGGACCACTGAAGCTTTCTTT.

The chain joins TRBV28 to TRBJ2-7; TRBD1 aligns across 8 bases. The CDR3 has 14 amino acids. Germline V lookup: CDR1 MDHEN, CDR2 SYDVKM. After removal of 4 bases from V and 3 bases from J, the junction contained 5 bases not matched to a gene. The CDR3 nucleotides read TGTGCCAGCAGTTCCGGACAGGGATTCTACGAGCAGTACTTC. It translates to CASSSGQGFYEQYF. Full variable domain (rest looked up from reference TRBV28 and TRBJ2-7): DVKVTQSSRYLVKRTGEKVFLECVQDMDHENMFWYRQDPGLGLRLIYFSYDVKMKEKGDIPEGYSVSREKKERFSLILESASTNQTSMYLCASSSGQGFYEQYFGPGTRLTVT.

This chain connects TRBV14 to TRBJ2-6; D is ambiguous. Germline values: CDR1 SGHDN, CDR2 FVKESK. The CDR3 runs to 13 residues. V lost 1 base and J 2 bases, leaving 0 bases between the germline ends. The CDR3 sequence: CASSQAGANVLTF. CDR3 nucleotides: TGTGCCAGCAGCCAAGCTGGGGCCAACGTCCTGACTTTC.

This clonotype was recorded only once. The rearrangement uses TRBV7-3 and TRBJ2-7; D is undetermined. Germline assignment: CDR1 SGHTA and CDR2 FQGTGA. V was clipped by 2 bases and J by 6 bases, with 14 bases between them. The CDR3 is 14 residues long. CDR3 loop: CASSLSGNEGEQYF. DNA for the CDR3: TGTGCCAGCAGCTTATCTGGGAACGAAGGCGAGCAGTACTTC.

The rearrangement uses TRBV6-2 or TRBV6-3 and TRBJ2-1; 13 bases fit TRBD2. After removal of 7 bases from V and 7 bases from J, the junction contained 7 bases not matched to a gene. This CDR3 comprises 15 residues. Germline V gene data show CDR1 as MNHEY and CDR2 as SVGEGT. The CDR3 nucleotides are TGTGCCAGCAATGGACTAGCGGGAGTATTAAATGAGCAGTTCTTC. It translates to CASNGLAGVLNEQFF.

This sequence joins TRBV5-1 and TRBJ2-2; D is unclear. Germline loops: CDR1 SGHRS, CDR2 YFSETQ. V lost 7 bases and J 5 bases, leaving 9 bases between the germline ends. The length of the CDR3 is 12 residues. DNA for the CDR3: TGCGCCAGCCGGCCGGTGACCGGGGAGCTGTTTTTT. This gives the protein CASRPVTGELFF.

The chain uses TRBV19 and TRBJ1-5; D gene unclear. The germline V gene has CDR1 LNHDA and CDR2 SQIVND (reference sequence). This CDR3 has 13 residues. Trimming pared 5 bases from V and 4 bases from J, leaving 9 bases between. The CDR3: CASSPQRNQPQHF. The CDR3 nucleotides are TGTGCCAGTAGTCCACAGCGAAATCAGCCCCAGCATTTT.